The 32 T cell receptor beta chains in this list originate from one sample, sequenced in a study of cytotoxic CD8 clonotypes in ibrutinib-treated CLL. The data were produced by immunoSEQ multiplex PCR, yet TCRdb's version contains in-frame clones alone and is incomplete. Altogether about 130,000 clones are present, 80% to 90% being singletons, with the ten largest covering roughly 3.5%. The specimen comprised PBMCs, sampled after 24 months of ibrutinib treatment. The receptors were sampled from a human donor with chronic lymphocytic leukemia.

The rearrangement uses TRBV11-2 and TRBJ2-3; the match to TRBD2 covers 9 bases. Trimming removed 2 bases from V and 5 bases from J; junction bases left unmatched: 2. The CDR3 runs 14 residues. Germline lookup yields CDR1 SGHAT and CDR2 FQNNGV. In DNA, the CDR3 is TGTGCCAGCAGCTTATTGCGGGGGGGAGATACGCAGTATTTT. Translation: CASSLLRGGDTQYF.

V and J are TRBV5-1 and TRBJ1-2; D is ambiguous. From germline, CDR1 is SGHRS and CDR2 YFSETQ. V lost 4 bases to trimming and J lost 8 bases, with 15 bases between them. This CDR3 has 13 residues. Here the CDR3 DNA reads TGCGCCAGCAGCCAAGTCGAGGAGCGAGGCTACACCTTC. It translates to CASSQVEERGYTF.

The rearrangement uses TRBV7-2 and TRBJ2-4; 11 bases are shared with TRBD2. CDR3 length: 18 residues. Losses at the gene ends were 7 bases for V and 1 base for J; bases not matched to a gene: 12. The germline V gene encodes CDR1 SGHTA and CDR2 FQGNSA. This CDR3 reads CASIQGTSGRRAKNIQYF. The CDR3 DNA is TGTGCCAGCATCCAGGGGACTAGCGGAAGGAGGGCCAAAAACATTCAGTACTTC.

The rearrangement links TRBV9 to TRBJ1-4; TRBD1 aligns across 7 bases. J was trimmed by 7 bases and V by 4 bases; bases with no gene match: 10. This CDR3 is 15 amino acids long. The germline CDR1 and CDR2 sequences are SGDLS and YYNGEE. The CDR3 nucleotides are TGTGCCAGCAGCAAACGAGACAGGGTTAGTGAAAAACTGTTTTTT. As protein: CASSKRDRVSEKLFF.

This rearrangement joins TRBV19 to TRBJ2-2; D not resolved. Deletions cut 4 bases from V and 1 base from J, with 4 bases between. Germline V CDR1 and CDR2: LNHDA, SQIVND (reference sequence). The CDR3 extends over 13 amino acids. CDR3 loop: CASSRGNTGELFF. CDR3 DNA: TGTGCCAGTAGTAGGGGGAACACCGGGGAGCTGTTTTTT. Complete variable domain (other parts from reference TRBV19 and TRBJ2-2): DGGITQSPKYLFRKEGQNVTLSCEQNLNHDAMYWYRQDPGQGLRLIYYSQIVNDFQKGDIAEGYSVSREKKESFPLTVTSAQKNPTAFYLCASSRGNTGELFFGEGSRLTVL.

The CDR3 reads CASSPKTGRQNYGYTF. In nucleotides, the CDR3 is TGTGCCAGCTCACCCAAGACAGGGCGACAGAACTATGGCTACACCTTC. V is TRBV18 and J is TRBJ1-2, with 7 positions matching TRBD1. The V and J ends lost 3 bases and 2 bases, in that order; junction bases with no gene match: 9. This CDR3 spans 16 amino acids. Germline V lookup: CDR1 KGHSH, CDR2 LQKENI.

This chain links TRBV5-1 with TRBJ2-7; 7 nucleotides align to TRBD1. The germline gives CDR1 SGHRS, CDR2 YFSETQ. The CDR3 spans 14 residues. Trimming at V came to 5 bases and at J to 2 bases, leaving 7 bases not matched to a gene. CDR3 in amino acids: CASRLSGGAYEQYF. The CDR3 DNA sequence: TGCGCCAGCAGGCTTTCAGGGGGAGCCTACGAGCAGTACTTC.

About this clone: Germline is not matched at one junction end, which may reflect a read error. This chain links TRBV6-1 with TRBJ1-5, with TRBD1 as a possible D gene (5 bases). The CDR3 runs to 10 residues. Germline V gene data show CDR1 as MNHNS and CDR2 as SASEGT. The CDR3 DNA reads TGTGCCAGCAGTGAAGGGGGCCTGTATTTT. Amino acids: CASSEGGLYF.

V gene TRBV27 combines with J gene TRBJ1-2; 7 bases agree with TRBD1. Germline CDR1 and CDR2: MNHEY and SMNVEV (reference sequence). V dropped 2 bases and J dropped 4; count of bases not matched to a gene: 4. The CDR3 contains 14 residues. The DNA of the CDR3 is TGTGCCAGCAGTTTAAAGGGGGCTTCCTATGGCTACACCTTC. It codes for CASSLKGASYGYTF.

This clone appeared a few times. This chain joins TRBV19 and TRBJ1-1, with D tentatively TRBD1 (5 bases). Trimming removed 3 bases at V and 1 base at J, with 9 bases between. The germline V gene encodes CDR1 LNHDA and CDR2 SQIVND (reference sequence). The CDR3 has 14 amino acids. The CDR3 protein is CASSIMRGNTEAFF. The CDR3 region has the DNA TGTGCCAGTAGTATCATGAGGGGGAACACTGAAGCTTTCTTT.

The rearrangement uses TRBV7-9 and TRBJ1-2, with D uncertain. The CDR3 totals 14 residues. The germline V gene has CDR1 SEHNR and CDR2 FQNEAQ (reference sequence). Trimming took 1 base from V and 0 from J, leaving 6 bases between them. The CDR3 DNA sequence: TGTGCCAGCAGCTTAGAGGTCGCTAACTATGGCTACACCTTC. Amino acids: CASSLEVANYGYTF.

The chain couples TRBV10-3 to TRBJ1-6; 10 nucleotides agree with TRBD1. CDR3 size: 13 residues. V was pared by 8 bases and J by 10 bases, with 5 bases of the junction left unmatched. CDR1 ENHRY and CDR2 SYGVKD come from the germline V gene. The CDR3 coding sequence is TGTGCCATCGGACAGGGGGTTCAATCACCCCTCCACTTT. Its translation: CAIGQGVQSPLHF.

This rearrangement joins TRBV27 to TRBJ2-2; TRBD1 or TRBD2 may be the D gene (5 bases each). V was shortened by 1 base and J by 2 bases, with 14 bases between the two germline ends. CDR3 length: 17 amino acids. Germline-derived CDR1 and CDR2 are MNHEY and SMNVEV (reference sequence). CDR3: CASSLLMGTANTGELFF. The CDR3 DNA sequence: TGTGCCAGCAGTTTATTGATGGGGACGGCAAACACCGGGGAGCTGTTTTTT.

The chain carries TRBV18 and TRBJ2-2; TRBD2 matches 14 bases. CDR3 length: 17 amino acids. Looked up from germline, CDR1 is KGHSH and CDR2 is LQKENI. With V trimmed by 6 bases and J by 7 bases, 10 bases remained unmatched. The CDR3 loop reads CASSAGTSGGSVGELFF. The CDR3 DNA reads TGTGCCAGCTCGGCGGGGACTAGCGGGGGTTCCGTCGGGGAGCTGTTTTTT.

This clone has only one observation. Other nucleotide sequences in the sample specify the same CDR3. The chain employs TRBV18 and TRBJ1-5; 7 bases align to TRBD1. Unmatched junction bases numbered 2, after V lost 2 bases and J lost 4 bases. The CDR3 is made up of 14 amino acids. CDR1 and CDR2 from the germline V gene are KGHSH and LQKENI. DNA of the CDR3: TGTGCCAGCTCACCAGGCAGGGGGAATCAGCCCCAGCATTTT. It yields the protein CASSPGRGNQPQHF. Variable domain in full (rest from reference TRBV18 and TRBJ1-5): NAGVMQNPRHLVRRRGQEARLRCSPMKGHSHVYWYRQLPEEGLKFMVYLQKENIIDESGMPKERFSAEFPKEGPSILRIQQVVRGDSAAYFCASSPGRGNQPQHFGDGTRLSIL.

This chain's CDR3 is CASRPFVEGQETQYF. Here the CDR3 DNA reads TGTGCCAGCAGACCCTTTGTGGAGGGGCAAGAGACCCAGTACTTC. This chain links TRBV2 with TRBJ2-5, with TRBD2 as a possible D gene (6 bases). The CDR3 sequence is 15 residues long. Germline loops: CDR1 SNHLY, CDR2 FYNNEI. V was clipped by 6 bases and J by 2 bases, with 16 bases between them. Together with reference TRBV2 and TRBJ2-5, the CDR3 gives the full variable domain: EPEVTQTPSHQVTQMGQEVILRCVPISNHLYFYWYRQILGQKVEFLVSFYNNEISEKSEIFDDQFSVERPDGSNFTLKIRSTKLEDSAMYFCASRPFVEGQETQYFGPGTRLLVL.

The J gene is TRBJ2-7, the V gene TRBV10-3; D unclear. Germline assignment: CDR1 ENHRY and CDR2 SYGVKD. The CDR3 runs to 12 residues. Trimming shortened V by 4 bases and J by 4 bases, and 8 bases separated the two germline ends. CDR3: CAISGRAYEQYF. The CDR3 coding sequence is TGTGCCATCAGTGGTAGGGCATACGAGCAGTACTTC.

This chain uses TRBV10-3 with TRBJ1-2; D unresolved. CDR3 size: 13 residues. The germline V gene has CDR1 ENHRY and CDR2 SYGVKD. Trimming shortened V by 5 bases and J by 2 bases, and 9 bases separated the two germline ends. The CDR3 DNA reads TGTGCCATCAGTCCGCAGGAGAACTATGGCTACACCTTC. Amino acids: CAISPQENYGYTF.

The J gene is TRBJ2-1, the V gene TRBV12-5; 7 nucleotides match TRBD1. This CDR3 is 13 amino acids long. V gave up 5 bases and J gave up 10 bases; unmatched junction bases: 8. Germline-derived CDR1 and CDR2 are LGHNT and FRNRAP. The CDR3: CASGPTTGLEQFF. For the CDR3, the DNA is TGTGCTAGTGGTCCAACGACAGGGTTGGAGCAGTTCTTC.

The rearrangement links TRBV7-8 to TRBJ1-4; D remains unclear. Trimming pared 2 bases from V and 0 bases from J, leaving 10 bases between. CDR1 is SGHVS and CDR2 is FQNEAQ in the germline V gene. This CDR3 has 16 amino acids. CDR3 residues: CASSLPNTATNEKLFF. In nucleotides, the CDR3 is TGTGCCAGCAGCTTACCGAACACCGCAACTAATGAAAAACTGTTTTTT.

The chain uses TRBV18 and TRBJ1-2; 7 nucleotides line up with TRBD1. Germline lookup yields CDR1 KGHSH and CDR2 LQKENI. This CDR3 region has 13 residues. The V segment lost 6 bases and the J segment 2 bases; nucleotides outside the gene matches: 3. The CDR3 is CASSTDRNYGYTF. In nucleotides, the CDR3 is TGTGCCAGCTCCACGGACAGGAACTATGGCTACACCTTC.

The CDR3 protein is CASSEVYQPQHF. DNA for the CDR3: TGTGCCAGCAGTGAAGTCTATCAGCCCCAGCATTTT. The chain couples TRBV28 to TRBJ1-5; no clear D. From germline, CDR1 is MDHEN and CDR2 SYDVKM. CDR3 length equals 12 residues. V lost 5 bases, J lost 5 bases, and 7 bases lay in between.

V is TRBV4-1 and J is TRBJ1-5; D gene uncertain. The CDR3 has 16 amino acids. CDR1 and CDR2 (germline): MGHRA, YSYEKL. The V and J ends lost 4 bases and 2 bases respectively, with 15 bases between them. Here the CDR3 DNA reads TGCGCCAGCAGCCCCCTCGCATTTCTGGGCAATCAGCCCCAGCATTTT. It yields the protein CASSPLAFLGNQPQHF.

The chain employs TRBV5-1 and TRBJ2-5; no firm D call. This CDR3 is built from 15 residues. Germline lookup yields CDR1 SGHRS and CDR2 YFSETQ. Trimming cost V 4 bases and J 2 bases, with 15 bases left between them. CDR3 in DNA: TGCGCCAGCAGCCCCAACGGTGGTAGGCAAGAGACCCAGTACTTC. Its translation: CASSPNGGRQETQYF.

The chain has TRBV6-1 and TRBJ2-5; D is unclear. CDR1 and CDR2 from the germline V gene are MNHNS and SASEGT. V was shortened by 0 bases and J by 5 bases, with 4 bases between the two germline ends. The CDR3 is 12 residues long. CDR3 coding DNA: TGTGCCAGCAGTGAAGCAGGGGAGACCCAGTACTTC. It specifies CASSEAGETQYF.

As concerns this clone: One end of the junction varies from germline; a read error may be responsible. Other DNA sequences in this sample translate to the same CDR3. The chain has TRBV5-1 and TRBJ1-6; maybe TRBD1 (5 bases). Per germline, CDR1 SGHRS and CDR2 YFSETQ. CDR3 length: 14 residues. The CDR3 loop is CASSLRQGNSPLHF. Here the CDR3 DNA reads TGTGCCAGCAGCTTGCGTCAGGGAAATTCACCCCTCCACTTT.

The chain uses TRBV19 and TRBJ2-2; D not certain. This CDR3 is 15 amino acids long. Trimming cost V 5 bases and J 0 bases, with 10 bases left between them. Germline V gene sequence: CDR1 LNHDA, CDR2 SQIVND (reference sequence). CDR3 sequence (DNA): TGTGCCAGTAGTTCAGGTGCCGCGAACACCGGGGAGCTGTTTTTT. Translated, it gives CASSSGAANTGELFF.

The chain employs TRBV5-1 and TRBJ1-1; D call uncertain. Germline loops: CDR1 SGHRS, CDR2 YFSETQ. The CDR3 is made up of 14 amino acids. With 4 bases removed from V and 7 bases from J, the gap between germline ends came to 17 bases. CDR3 nucleotide sequence: TGCGCCAGCAGCCCCTTTGTCGGCCGGGGTGAAGCTTTCTTT. It translates to CASSPFVGRGEAFF.

There are a few counts of this clone. The CDR3 spells CASSRSNLRDEQFF. In DNA, the CDR3 is TGTGCCAGCAGCCGTTCTAATCTCAGGGATGAGCAGTTCTTC. The rearrangement links TRBV11-2 to TRBJ2-1; perhaps TRBD1 as D (5 bases). There are 14 residues in the CDR3. The germline CDR1 and CDR2 sequences are SGHAT and FQNNGV. The V gene lost 5 bases and the J gene lost 8 bases, with 16 bases spanning the gap. The variable domain in full, with the rest retrieved from reference TRBV11-2 and TRBJ2-1, is EAGVAQSPRYKIIEKRQSVAFWCNPISGHATLYWYQQILGQGPKLLIQFQNNGVVDDSQLPKDRFSAERLKGVDSTLKIQPAKLEDSAVYLCASSRSNLRDEQFFGPGTRLTVL.

This clone was picked up one time. Additional DNA sequences in this sample encode the identical CDR3. V is TRBV28 and J is TRBJ1-4; no definite D call. Between the trimmed V and J ends, which lost 5 bases and 8 bases, there was a span of 15 bases. Germline V gene data show CDR1 as MDHEN and CDR2 as SYDVKM. The CDR3 is made up of 14 amino acids. CDR3 amino acids: CASSPGGGGEKLFF. CDR3 coding DNA: TGTGCCAGCAGTCCCGGTGGAGGAGGGGAAAAACTGTTTTTT. The full variable domain, completed using reference TRBV28 and TRBJ1-4, is DVKVTQSSRYLVKRTGEKVFLECVQDMDHENMFWYRQDPGLGLRLIYFSYDVKMKEKGDIPEGYSVSREKKERFSLILESASTNQTSMYLCASSPGGGGEKLFFGSGTQLSVL.

This clone was seen a single time. J is TRBJ2-1 and V is TRBV30, with TRBD2 identical over 8 bases. The CDR3 sequence is 14 residues long. Germline V gene data show CDR1 as GTSNPN and CDR2 as SVGIG (reference sequence). Trimming cost V 0 bases and J 4 bases; bases outside gene matches: 2. The CDR3 DNA is TGTGCCTGGAGTGTGGCTAGCGGGTACAATGAGCAGTTCTTC. Translated: CAWSVASGYNEQFF.

The rearrangement joins TRBV2 to TRBJ2-3; D remains unclear. The germline V gene encodes CDR1 SNHLY and CDR2 FYNNEI. The germline V and J ends were trimmed by 2 bases and 0 bases, with 15 bases remaining between them. The CDR3 is 17 amino acids. CDR3 in DNA: TGTGCCAGCAGTGAACCGGGCGACGAATCTAGCACAGATACGCAGTATTTT. Its translation: CASSEPGDESSTDTQYF.